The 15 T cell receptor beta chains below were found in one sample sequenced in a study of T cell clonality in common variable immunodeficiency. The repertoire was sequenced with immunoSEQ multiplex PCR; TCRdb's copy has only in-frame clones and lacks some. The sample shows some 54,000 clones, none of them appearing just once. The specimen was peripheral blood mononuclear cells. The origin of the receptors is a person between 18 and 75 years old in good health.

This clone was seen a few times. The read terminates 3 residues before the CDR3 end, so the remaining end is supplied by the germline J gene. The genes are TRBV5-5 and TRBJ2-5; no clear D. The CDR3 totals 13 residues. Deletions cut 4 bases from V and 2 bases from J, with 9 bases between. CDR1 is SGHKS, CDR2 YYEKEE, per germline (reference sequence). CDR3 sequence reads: CASSRGGQETQYF. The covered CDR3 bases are TGTGCCAGCAGCCGCGGTGGGCAAGAGACC.

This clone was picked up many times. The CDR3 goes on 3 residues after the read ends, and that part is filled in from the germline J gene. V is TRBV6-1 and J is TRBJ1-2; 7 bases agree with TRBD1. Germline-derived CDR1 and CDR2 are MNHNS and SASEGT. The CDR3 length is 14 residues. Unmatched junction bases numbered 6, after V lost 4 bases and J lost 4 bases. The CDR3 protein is CASSVGDSLYGYTF. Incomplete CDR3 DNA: TGTGCCAGCAGTGTGGGGGACAGTCTCTATGGC.

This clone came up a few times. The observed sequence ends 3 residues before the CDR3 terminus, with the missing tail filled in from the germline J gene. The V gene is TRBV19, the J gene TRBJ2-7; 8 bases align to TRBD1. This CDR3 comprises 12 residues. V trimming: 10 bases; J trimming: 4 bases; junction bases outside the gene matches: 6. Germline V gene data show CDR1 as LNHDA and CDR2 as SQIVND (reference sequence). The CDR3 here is CATGTGYYEQYF. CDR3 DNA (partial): TGTGCCACCGGGACAGGATATTACGAG.

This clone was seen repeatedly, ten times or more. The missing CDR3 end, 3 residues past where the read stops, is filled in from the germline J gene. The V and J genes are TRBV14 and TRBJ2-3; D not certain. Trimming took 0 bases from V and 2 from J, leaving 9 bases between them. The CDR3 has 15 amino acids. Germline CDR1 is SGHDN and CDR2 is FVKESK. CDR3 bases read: TGTGCCAGCAGCCAAGAAAGGGCCTACACAGATACG. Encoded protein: CASSQERAYTDT. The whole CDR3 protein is CASSQERAYTDTQYF.

The DNA read from the CDR3 is TGTGCCAGTAGTTTCCAGAGAAATTCACCC. It codes for CASSFQRNSP. The CDR3 in full is CASSFQRNSPLHF. The V and J genes are TRBV19 and TRBJ1-6; no firm D call. The read ends 3 residues early relative to the CDR3; the germline J gene fills the gap. The CDR3 sequence is 13 residues long. Per the germline V gene, CDR1 is LNHDA and CDR2 is SQIVND (reference sequence). Trimming pared 5 bases from V and 7 bases from J, leaving 9 bases between.

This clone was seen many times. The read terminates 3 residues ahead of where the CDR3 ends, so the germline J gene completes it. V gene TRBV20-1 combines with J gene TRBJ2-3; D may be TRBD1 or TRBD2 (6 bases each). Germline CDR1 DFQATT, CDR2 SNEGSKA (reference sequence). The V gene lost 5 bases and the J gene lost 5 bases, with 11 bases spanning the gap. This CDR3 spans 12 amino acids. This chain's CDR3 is CSAGGTIDTQYF. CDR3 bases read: TGCAGTGCTGGAGGGACAATAGATACG.

The CDR3 here is CASSFGTGGSNQPQYF. The sequenced part of the CDR3 DNA is TGTGCCAGTAGTTTCGGGACAGGTGGAAGCAATCAGCCG. The chain uses TRBV19 and TRBJ2-3; 8 bases agree with TRBD1. The read is 3 residues too short to cover the CDR3 end, so that end is filled in from the germline J gene. The CDR3 loop spans 16 amino acids. Germline assignment: CDR1 LNHDA and CDR2 SQIVND (reference sequence).

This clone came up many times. The CDR3 bases that were read are TGTGCCAGTAGTATTCCGAGGGGGACGGTCGAGGTGTCCTACGAG. The encoded protein is CASSIPRGTVEVSYE. The whole CDR3 sequence reads CASSIPRGTVEVSYEQYF. This rearrangement joins TRBV19 to TRBJ2-7, with D possibly being TRBD1 (6 bases). From the germline J gene comes the end of the CDR3, since the read stops 3 residues before it. The germline V gene encodes CDR1 LNHDA and CDR2 SQIVND (reference sequence). This CDR3 region has 18 residues. V lost 3 bases to trimming and J lost 1 base, with 22 bases between them.

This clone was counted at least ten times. The CDR3: CASSTPRSEQFF. The CDR3 bases that were read are TGTGCCAGTAGTACCCCTAGAAGTGAG. The chain uses TRBV19 and TRBJ2-1; no clear D. The CDR3 end is not reached by the read, which stops 3 residues before it; the germline J gene fills it in. The CDR3 totals 12 residues. Trimming removed 4 bases from V and 9 bases from J, with 10 bases in between. Germline CDR1 reads LNHDA; CDR2 reads SQIVND (reference sequence).

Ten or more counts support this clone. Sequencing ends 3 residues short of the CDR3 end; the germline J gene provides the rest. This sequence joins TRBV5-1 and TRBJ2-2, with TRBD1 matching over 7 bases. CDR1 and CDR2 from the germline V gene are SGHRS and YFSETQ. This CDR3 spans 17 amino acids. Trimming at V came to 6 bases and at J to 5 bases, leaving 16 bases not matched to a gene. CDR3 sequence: CASMLAAQGLGTGELFF. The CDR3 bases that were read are TGCGCCAGCATGCTTGCCGCACAGGGGCTAGGTACCGGGGAG.

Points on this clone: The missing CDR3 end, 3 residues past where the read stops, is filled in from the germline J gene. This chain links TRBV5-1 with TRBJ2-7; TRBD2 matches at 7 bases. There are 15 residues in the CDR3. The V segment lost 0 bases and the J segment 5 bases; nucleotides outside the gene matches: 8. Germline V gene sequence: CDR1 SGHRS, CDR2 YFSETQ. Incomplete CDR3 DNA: TGCGCCAGCAGCTTGGGCGGGGGTGCGTTCCACGAG. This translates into CASSLGGGAFHE. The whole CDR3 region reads CASSLGGGAFHEQYF.

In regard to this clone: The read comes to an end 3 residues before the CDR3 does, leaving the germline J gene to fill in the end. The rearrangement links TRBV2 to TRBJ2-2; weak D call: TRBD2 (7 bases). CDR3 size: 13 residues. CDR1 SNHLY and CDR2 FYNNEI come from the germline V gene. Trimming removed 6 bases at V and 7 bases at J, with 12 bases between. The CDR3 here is CASSLGGGGELFF. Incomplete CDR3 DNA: TGTGCCAGCAGCTTGGGAGGGGGCGGGGAG. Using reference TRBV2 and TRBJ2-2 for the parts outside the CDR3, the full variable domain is EPEVTQTPSHQVTQMGQEVILRCVPISNHLYFYWYRQILGQKVEFLVSFYNNEISEKSEIFDDQFSVERPDGSNFTLKIRSTKLEDSAMYFCASSLGGGGELFFGEGSRLTVL.

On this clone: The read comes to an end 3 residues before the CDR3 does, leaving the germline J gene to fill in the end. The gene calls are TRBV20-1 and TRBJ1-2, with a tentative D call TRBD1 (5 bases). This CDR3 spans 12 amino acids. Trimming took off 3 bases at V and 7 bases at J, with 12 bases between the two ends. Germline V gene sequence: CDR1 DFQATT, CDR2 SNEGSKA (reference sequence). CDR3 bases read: TGCAGTGCTAGTACTGGGGCCGGTGGC. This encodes CSASTGAGG. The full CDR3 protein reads CSASTGAGGYTF.

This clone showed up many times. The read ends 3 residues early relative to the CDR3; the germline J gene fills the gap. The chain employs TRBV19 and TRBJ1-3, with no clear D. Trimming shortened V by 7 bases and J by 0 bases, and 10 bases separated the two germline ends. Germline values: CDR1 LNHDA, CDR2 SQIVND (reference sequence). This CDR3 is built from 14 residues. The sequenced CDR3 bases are TGTGCCAGTATAAACTTGAGCTCTGGAAACACC. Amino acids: CASINLSSGNT. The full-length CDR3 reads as CASINLSSGNTIYF.

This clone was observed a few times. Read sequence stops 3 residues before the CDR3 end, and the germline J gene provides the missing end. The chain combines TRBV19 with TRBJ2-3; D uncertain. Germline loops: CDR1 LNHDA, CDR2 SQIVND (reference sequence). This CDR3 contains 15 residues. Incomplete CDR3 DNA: TGTGCCAGTAGTATAGGCAGAAATAGCAATCAGCCG. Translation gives CASSIGRNSNQP. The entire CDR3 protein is CASSIGRNSNQPQYF.